This section outlines one TCR beta chain sequence together with its context. What it recognizes is unknown. The sample comes from a study of identifying expanded T cells in peripheral blood. Study results and limitations: Two-week clone count variance significantly increased as total template count grew. Differentially abundant clones: about 1.3 between replicates, approximately 16 at about 13 days, under 25 at four.

Sequencing was performed with immunoSEQ multiplex PCR; in TCRdb, only in-frame clones are kept and a portion is missing. Among roughly 86,000 clones listed, 85% were seen once. Collection occurred without any documented infections or immune events in donors. Trimming removed 5 bases at V and 5 bases at J, with 8 bases between. The CDR3 loop spans 12 amino acids. The V gene's germline CDR1 is SGHVS and CDR2 FNYEAQ. Sample: blood. The chain uses TRBV7-6 and TRBJ2-3, with D uncertain. This TCR was recovered from a person aged 18 to 70 in good health. In DNA, the CDR3 is TGTGCCAGCAGCCCACCTTTAGATACGCAGTATTTT. As protein: CASSPPLDTQYF. Combining the CDR3 with reference TRBV7-6 and TRBJ2-3 gives the whole variable domain GAGVSQSPRYKVTKRGQDVALRCDPISGHVSLYWYRQALGQGPEFLTYFNYEAQQDKSGLPNDRFSAERPEGSISTLTIQRTEQRDSAMYRCASSPPLDTQYFGPGTRLTVL.